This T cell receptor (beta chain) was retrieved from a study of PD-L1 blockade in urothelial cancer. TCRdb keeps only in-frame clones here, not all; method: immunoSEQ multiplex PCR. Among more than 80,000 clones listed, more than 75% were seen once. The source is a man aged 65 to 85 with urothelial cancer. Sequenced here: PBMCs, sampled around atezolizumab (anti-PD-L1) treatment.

CDR3 in DNA: TGTGCCACCAGCGATGGACAGCTCTCCTACGAGCAGTACTTC. It specifies CATSDGQLSYEQYF. V gene TRBV15 combines with J gene TRBJ2-7, with a possible D match to TRBD1 (6 bases). Germline V gene data show CDR1 as LNHNV and CDR2 as YYDKDF (reference sequence). Trimming took off 5 bases at V and 0 bases at J, with 11 bases between the two ends. The CDR3 has 14 amino acids. The full variable domain, with the rest looked up from reference TRBV15 and TRBJ2-7, is DAMVIQNPRYQVTQFGKPVTLSCSQTLNHNVMYWYQQKSSQAPKLLFHYYDKDFNNEADTPDNFQSRRPNTSFCFLDIRSPGLGDTAMYLCATSDGQLSYEQYFGPGTRLTVT.